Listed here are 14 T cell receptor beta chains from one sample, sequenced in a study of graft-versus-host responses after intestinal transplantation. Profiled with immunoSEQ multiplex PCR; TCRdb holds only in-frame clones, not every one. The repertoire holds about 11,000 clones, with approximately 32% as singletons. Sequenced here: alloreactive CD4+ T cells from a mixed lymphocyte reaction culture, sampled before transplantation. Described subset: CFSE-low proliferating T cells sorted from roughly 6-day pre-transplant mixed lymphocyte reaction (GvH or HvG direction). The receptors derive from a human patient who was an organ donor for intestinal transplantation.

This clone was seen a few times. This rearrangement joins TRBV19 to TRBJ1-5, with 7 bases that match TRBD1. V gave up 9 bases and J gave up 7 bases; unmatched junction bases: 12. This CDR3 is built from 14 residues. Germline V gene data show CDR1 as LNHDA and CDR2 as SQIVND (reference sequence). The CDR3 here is CASHYRRGLQPQHF. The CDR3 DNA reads TGTGCCAGCCACTACCGCAGGGGGTTACAGCCCCAGCATTTT.

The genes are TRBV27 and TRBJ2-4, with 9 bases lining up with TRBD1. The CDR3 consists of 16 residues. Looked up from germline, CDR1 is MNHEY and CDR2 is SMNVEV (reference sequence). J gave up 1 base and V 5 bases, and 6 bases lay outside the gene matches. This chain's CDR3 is CASSLQGARAKNIQYF. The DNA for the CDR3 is TGTGCCAGCAGTCTACAGGGGGCGAGGGCCAAAAACATTCAGTACTTC.

CDR3 loop: CASSRDRGQGNEKLFF. The CDR3 nucleotides are TGCGCCAGCAGTCGGGACAGGGGGCAGGGTAATGAAAAACTGTTTTTT. The V and J genes are TRBV5-1 and TRBJ1-4; 12 bases map to TRBD1. After removal of 5 bases from V and 4 bases from J, the junction contained 6 bases not matched to a gene. The CDR3 covers 16 residues. From germline, CDR1 is SGHRS and CDR2 YFSETQ.

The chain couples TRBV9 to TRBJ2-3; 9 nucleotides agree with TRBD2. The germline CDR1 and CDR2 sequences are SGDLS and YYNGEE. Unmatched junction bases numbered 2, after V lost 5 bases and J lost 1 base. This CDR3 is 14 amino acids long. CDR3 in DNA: TGTGCCAGCAGTCAGCGGGGGGGCACAGATACGCAGTATTTT. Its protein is CASSQRGGTDTQYF.

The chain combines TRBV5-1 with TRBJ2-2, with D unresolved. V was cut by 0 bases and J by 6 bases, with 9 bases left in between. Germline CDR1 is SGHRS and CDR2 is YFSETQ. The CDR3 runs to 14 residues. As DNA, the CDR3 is TGCGCCAGCAGCTTGGCGAGGTGGTCCGGGGAGCTGTTTTTT. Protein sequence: CASSLARWSGELFF.

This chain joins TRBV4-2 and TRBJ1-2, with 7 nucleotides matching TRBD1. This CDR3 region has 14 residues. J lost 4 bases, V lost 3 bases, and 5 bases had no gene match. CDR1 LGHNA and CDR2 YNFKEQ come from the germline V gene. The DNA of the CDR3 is TGTGCCAGCAGCCAGGGACAGCCTGTCTATGGCTACACCTTC. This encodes CASSQGQPVYGYTF.

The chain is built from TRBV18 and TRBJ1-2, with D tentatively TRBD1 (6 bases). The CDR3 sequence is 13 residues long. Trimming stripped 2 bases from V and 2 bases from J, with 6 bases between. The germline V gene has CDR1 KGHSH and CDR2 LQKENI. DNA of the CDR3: TGTGCCAGCTCACCAGGGACAAACTATGGCTACACCTTC. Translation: CASSPGTNYGYTF.

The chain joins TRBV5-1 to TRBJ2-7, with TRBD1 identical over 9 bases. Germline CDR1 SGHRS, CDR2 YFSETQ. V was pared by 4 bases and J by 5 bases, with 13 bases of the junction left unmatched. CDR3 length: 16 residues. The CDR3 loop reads CASSLQAGTGSHEQYF. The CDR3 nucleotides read TGCGCCAGCAGCCTGCAAGCCGGGACAGGGTCCCACGAGCAGTACTTC.

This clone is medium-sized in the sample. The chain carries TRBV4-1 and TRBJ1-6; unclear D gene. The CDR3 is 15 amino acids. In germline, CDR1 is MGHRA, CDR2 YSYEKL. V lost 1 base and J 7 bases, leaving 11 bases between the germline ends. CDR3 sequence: CASSQVRGRNSPLHF. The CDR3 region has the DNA TGCGCCAGCAGCCAAGTGAGAGGCAGAAATTCACCCCTCCACTTT.

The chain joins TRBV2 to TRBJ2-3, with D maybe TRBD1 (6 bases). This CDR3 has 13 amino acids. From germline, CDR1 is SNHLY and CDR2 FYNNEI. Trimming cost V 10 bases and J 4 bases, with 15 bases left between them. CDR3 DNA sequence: TGTGCCACCGCGAACCCAGGGGCAGATACGCAGTATTTT. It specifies CATANPGADTQYF.

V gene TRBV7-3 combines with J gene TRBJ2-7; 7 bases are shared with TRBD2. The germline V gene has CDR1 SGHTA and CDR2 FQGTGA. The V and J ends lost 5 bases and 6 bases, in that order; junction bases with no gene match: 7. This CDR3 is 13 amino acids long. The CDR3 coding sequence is TGTGCCAGCAGCCGGACCCCGGGGGGCGAGCAGTACTTC. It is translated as CASSRTPGGEQYF.

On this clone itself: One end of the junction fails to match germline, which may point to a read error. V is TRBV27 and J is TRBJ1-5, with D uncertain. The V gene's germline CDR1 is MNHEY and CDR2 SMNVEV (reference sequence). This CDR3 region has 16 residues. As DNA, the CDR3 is TGTGCCAGCAATTTATTCCCGACGAGGGTTGGCCAGCCCCAGCATTTT. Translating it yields CASNLFPTRVGQPQHF.

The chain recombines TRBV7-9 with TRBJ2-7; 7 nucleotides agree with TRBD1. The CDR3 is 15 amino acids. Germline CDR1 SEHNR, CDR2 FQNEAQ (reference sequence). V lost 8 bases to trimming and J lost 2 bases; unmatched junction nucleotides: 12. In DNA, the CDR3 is TGTGCCAGCCACAGGGGACACGGACTGACCTACGAGCAGTACTTC. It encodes CASHRGHGLTYEQYF.

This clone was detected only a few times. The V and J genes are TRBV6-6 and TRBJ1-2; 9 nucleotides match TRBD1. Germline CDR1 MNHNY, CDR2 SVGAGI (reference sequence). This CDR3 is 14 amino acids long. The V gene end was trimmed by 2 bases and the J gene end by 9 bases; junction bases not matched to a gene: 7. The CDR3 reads CASSYIGQGTSYTF. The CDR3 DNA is TGTGCCAGCAGTTACATTGGACAGGGGACGAGCTACACCTTC.